This TCR beta chain was obtained from a study of T-cell reconstitution after alpha-beta-depleted transplantation in children. For TCRbeta, the library was prepared with unique molecular identifiers. Each CDR3 protein is one row after TCRdb ran MiXCR on the PCR reads. In the table there are 230,000 or so distinct CDR3 sequences, approximately 9.7% of which are singletons. Regarding this clonotype: One end of the junction is discordant with germline, which a read error may explain.

The germline gives CDR1 DFQATT, CDR2 SNEGSKA (reference sequence). The CDR3 totals 16 residues. The V and J genes are TRBV20-1 and TRBJ1-3; the match to TRBD1 covers 10 bases. The clonotype originates from a human donor who donated a stem cell graft to a child with SCID. The sample consisted of PBMCs from the stem cell graft donor, taken from the stem cell graft. The CDR3 DNA sequence: TGCTGTGCGATTCCCGGGACAGGGGAGTCTGGAAACACCATATATTTT. This encodes CCAIPGTGESGNTIYF.